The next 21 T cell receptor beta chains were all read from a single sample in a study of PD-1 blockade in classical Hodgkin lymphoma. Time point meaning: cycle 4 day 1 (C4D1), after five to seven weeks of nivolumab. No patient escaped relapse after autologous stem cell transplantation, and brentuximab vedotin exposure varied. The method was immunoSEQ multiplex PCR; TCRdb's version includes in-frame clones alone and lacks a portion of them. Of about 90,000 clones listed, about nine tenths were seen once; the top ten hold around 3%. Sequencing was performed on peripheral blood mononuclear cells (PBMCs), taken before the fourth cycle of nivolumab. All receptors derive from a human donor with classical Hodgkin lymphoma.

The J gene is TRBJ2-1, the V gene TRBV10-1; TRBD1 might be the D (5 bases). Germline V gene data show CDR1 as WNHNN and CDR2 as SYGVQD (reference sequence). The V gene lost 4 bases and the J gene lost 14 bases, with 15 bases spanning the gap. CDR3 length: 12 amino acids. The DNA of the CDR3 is TGCGCCAGCAGTGGGTACAGGCGACCCGAGTTCTTC. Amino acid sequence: CASSGYRRPEFF.

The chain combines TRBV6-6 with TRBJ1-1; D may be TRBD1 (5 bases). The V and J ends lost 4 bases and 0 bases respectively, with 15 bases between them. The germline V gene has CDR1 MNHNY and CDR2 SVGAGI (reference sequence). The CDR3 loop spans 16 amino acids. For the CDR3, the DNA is TGTGCCAGCAGTTTCACCACTGGGGCAATGAACACTGAAGCTTTCTTT. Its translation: CASSFTTGAMNTEAFF.

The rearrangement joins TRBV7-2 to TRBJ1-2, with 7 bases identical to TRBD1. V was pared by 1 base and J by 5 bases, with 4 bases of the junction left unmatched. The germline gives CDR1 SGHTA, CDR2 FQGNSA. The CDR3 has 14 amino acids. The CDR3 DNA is TGTGCCAGCAGCTTAGGTGTCAGGGGGTATGGCTACACCTTC. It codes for CASSLGVRGYGYTF.

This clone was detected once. The CDR3 is CSVEDSASSYEQYF. CDR3 DNA sequence: TGCAGCGTTGAAGATTCGGCCAGCTCCTACGAGCAGTACTTC. V gene TRBV29-1 combines with J gene TRBJ2-7; D remains unclear. Per the germline V gene, CDR1 is SQVTM and CDR2 is ANQGSEA. This CDR3 is 14 amino acids long. V dropped 0 bases and J dropped 0 bases, with 9 bases sitting between them.

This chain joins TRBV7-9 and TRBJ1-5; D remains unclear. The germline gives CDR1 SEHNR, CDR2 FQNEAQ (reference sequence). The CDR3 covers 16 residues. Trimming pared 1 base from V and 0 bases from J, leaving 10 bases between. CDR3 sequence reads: CASSLGTGDSNQPQHF. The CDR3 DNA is TGTGCCAGCAGCTTAGGGACCGGTGATAGCAATCAGCCCCAGCATTTT. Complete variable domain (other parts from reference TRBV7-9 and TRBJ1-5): DTGVSQNPRHKITKRGQNVTFRCDPISEHNRLYWYRQTLGQGPEFLTYFQNEAQLEKSRLLSDRFSAERPKGSFSTLEIQRTEQGDSAMYLCASSLGTGDSNQPQHFGDGTRLSIL.

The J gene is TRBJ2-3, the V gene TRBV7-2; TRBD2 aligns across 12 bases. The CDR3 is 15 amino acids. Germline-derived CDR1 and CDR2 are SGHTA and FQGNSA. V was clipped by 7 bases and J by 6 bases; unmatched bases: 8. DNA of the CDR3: TGTGCCAGCACCCAGCTAGCGGGGGGGCCGGATACGCAGTATTTT. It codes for CASTQLAGGPDTQYF. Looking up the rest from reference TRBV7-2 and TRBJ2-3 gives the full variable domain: GAGVSQSPSNKVTEKGKDVELRCDPISGHTALYWYRQSLGQGLEFLIYFQGNSAPDKSGLPSDRFSAERTGGSVSTLTIQRTQQEDSAVYLCASTQLAGGPDTQYFGPGTRLTVL.

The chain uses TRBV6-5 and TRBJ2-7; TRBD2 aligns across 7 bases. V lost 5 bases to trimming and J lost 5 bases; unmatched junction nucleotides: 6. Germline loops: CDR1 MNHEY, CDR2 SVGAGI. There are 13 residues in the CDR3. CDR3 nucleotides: TGTGCCAGCAGTCCAAGACTAGCAAACGAGCAGTACTTC. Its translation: CASSPRLANEQYF.

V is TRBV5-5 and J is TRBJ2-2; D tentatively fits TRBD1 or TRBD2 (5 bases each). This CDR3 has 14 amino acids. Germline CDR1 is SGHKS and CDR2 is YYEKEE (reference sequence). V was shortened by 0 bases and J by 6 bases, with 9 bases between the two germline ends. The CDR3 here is CASSLEMGAGELFF. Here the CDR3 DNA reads TGTGCCAGCAGCTTGGAGATGGGGGCCGGGGAGCTGTTTTTT.

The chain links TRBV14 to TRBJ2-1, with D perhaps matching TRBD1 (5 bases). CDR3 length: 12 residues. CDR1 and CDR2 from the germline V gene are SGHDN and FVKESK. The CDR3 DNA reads TGTGCTCAAGCAGCAGGGTCCCATGAGCAGTTCTTC. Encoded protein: CAQAAGSHEQFF.

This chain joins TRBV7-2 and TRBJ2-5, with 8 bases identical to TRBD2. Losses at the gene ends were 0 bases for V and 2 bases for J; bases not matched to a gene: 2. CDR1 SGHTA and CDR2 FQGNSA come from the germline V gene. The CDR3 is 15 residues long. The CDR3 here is CASSLAGTSQETQYF. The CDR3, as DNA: TGTGCCAGCAGCTTAGCCGGGACTAGTCAAGAGACCCAGTACTTC.

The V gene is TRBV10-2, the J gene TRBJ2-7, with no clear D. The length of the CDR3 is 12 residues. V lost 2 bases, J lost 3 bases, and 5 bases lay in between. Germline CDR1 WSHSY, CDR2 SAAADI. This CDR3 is CASSENIYEQYF. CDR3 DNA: TGCGCCAGCAGTGAGAACATCTACGAGCAGTACTTC.

The DNA of the CDR3 is TGCGCCAGCAGCCAAGATGAGGGTTCCGGGTACGAGCAGTACTTC. Translation: CASSQDEGSGYEQYF. The V gene is TRBV4-1, the J gene TRBJ2-7; TRBD2 might be the D (5 bases). The CDR3 is made up of 15 amino acids. Germline CDR1 and CDR2: MGHRA and YSYEKL. The V end was cut by 0 bases, the J end by 4 bases, with 13 bases between.

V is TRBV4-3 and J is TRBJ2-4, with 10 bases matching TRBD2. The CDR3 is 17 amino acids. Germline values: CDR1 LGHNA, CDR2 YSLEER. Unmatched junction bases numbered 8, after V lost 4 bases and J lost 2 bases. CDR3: CASSPGSGGASKNIQYF. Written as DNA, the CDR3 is TGCGCCAGCAGCCCCGGGAGCGGGGGGGCCTCCAAAAACATTCAGTACTTC.

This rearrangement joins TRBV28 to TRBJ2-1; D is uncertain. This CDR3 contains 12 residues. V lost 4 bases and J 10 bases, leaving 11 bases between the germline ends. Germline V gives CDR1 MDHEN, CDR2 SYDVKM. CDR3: CASSSPQEEQFF. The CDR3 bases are TGTGCCAGCAGTTCCCCCCAGGAAGAGCAGTTCTTC.

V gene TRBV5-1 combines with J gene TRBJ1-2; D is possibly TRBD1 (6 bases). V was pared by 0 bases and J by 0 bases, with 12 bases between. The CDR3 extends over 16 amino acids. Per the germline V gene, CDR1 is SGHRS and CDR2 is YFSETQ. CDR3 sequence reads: CASSLAPGAANYGYTF. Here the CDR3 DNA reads TGCGCCAGCAGCTTGGCCCCGGGGGCTGCTAACTATGGCTACACCTTC.

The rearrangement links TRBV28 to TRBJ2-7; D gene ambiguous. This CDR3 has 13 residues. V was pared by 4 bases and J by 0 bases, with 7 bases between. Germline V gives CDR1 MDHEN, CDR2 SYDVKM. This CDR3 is CASSWDGSYEQYF. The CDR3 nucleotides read TGTGCCAGCAGTTGGGATGGCTCCTACGAGCAGTACTTC.

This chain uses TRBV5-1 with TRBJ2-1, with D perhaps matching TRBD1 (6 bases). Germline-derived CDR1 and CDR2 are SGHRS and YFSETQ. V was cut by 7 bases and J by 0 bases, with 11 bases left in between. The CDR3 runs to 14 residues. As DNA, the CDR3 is TGCGCCAGCCCGCAGGGGTCCTCCTACAATGAGCAGTTCTTC. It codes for CASPQGSSYNEQFF.

CDR3: CASSLPGTGGYEQFF. CDR3 bases: TGCGCCAGCAGCTTGCCTGGGACAGGGGGCTATGAGCAGTTCTTC. V and J are TRBV5-1 and TRBJ2-1, with 12 bases aligning to TRBD1. The CDR3 totals 15 residues. The trim removed 1 base at V and 8 bases at J, leaving 4 bases unmatched. CDR1 and CDR2 (germline): SGHRS, YFSETQ. Filled out from reference TRBV5-1 and TRBJ2-1, the complete variable domain reads KAGVTQTPRYLIKTRGQQVTLSCSPISGHRSVSWYQQTPGQGLQFLFEYFSETQRNKGNFPGRFSGRQFSNSRSEMNVSTLELGDSALYLCASSLPGTGGYEQFFGPGTRLTVL.

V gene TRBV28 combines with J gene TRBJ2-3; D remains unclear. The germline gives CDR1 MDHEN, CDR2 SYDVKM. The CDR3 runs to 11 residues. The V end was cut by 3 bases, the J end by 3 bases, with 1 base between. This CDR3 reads CASSFTDTQYF. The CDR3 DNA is TGTGCCAGCAGTTTTACAGATACGCAGTATTTT.

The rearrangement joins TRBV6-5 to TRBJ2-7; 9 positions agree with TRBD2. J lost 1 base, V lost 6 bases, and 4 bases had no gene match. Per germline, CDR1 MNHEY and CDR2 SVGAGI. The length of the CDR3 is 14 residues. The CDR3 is CASRASGGSYEQYF. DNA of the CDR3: TGTGCCAGCAGAGCAAGCGGGGGGTCCTACGAGCAGTACTTC.

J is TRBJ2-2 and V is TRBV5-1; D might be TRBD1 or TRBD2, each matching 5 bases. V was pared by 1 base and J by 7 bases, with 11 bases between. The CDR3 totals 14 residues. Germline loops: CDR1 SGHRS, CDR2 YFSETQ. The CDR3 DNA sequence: TGCGCCAGCAGCTTGACGGCAGGGAGCGGGGAGCTGTTTTTT. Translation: CASSLTAGSGELFF.